The source of this TCR beta chain is a study of blood T cell repertoires in COVID-19 (TCRdb year 2020). Regarding the research as a whole: Collaborator samples came from the United States, Italy and Spain and covered acute and convalescent phases of COVID-19. The material from the prospective study consisted of cDNA or gDNA derived from T cells, B-cell-depleted T cells, or PBMCs. The dataset comprised deeply sampled blood TCRbeta repertoires from subjects exposed to, actively infected with, or recovered from COVID-19. A freely available public database, intended as a resource for researchers studying the immune response to SARS-CoV-2, is where the repertoires were released. Samples came from the ongoing ImmuneRACE study (first 160 participants) plus 1,254 subjects from 6 global collaborators. The sample metadata nearly always contained a de-identified subject ID, COVID-19 status, age in years and sex. Where HLA class I and class II types were available, the types were taken from metadata supplied by the sample provider, not from assay-based typing.

On this clone: Its antigen target is currently unknown. Nothing much larger sits one base from this clone, and base qualities are not available.

Collaborating institutions collected whole blood in K2EDTA tubes following their own protocols. For TCRbeta analysis, collaborators shipped samples as frozen whole blood, isolated PBMCs, or DNA extracted from either of those sample types. The paper's findings and limits, for the study overall: Clinical and demographic metadata were provided uncurated, with the amount varying by source and participant.

The CDR3 contains 18 residues, cysteine and phenylalanine counted. The entry retains the CDR3 DNA only, 54 bases that are in frame from base 1. According to the germline V gene, CDR1 reads SGDLS and CDR2 reads YYNGEE. V and J are trimmed by 0 bases and 5 bases, and the gene matches miss 13 bases of the junction. TCRbeta CDR3 regions were amplified from genomic DNA by means of the immunoSEQ Assay, a bias-controlled multiplex PCR. The study's own analysis went as follows. The number of nucleated cells in each sample was estimated from the amplification of reference gene primers within the assay. Sequence reads were collapsed and filtered to measure the absolute abundance of every unique TCRbeta CDR3 rearrangement. For each sample, productive Simpson clonality was calculated by taking the square root of Simpson's diversity index across productive rearrangements. TCRdb re-hosts the immuneACCESS table, in-frame sequences only. Its copies lack some clones; in the studies checked, an unresolved V gene accounts for under half of them, and the cause for the rest is not known. Clone size and V and J calls were adopted from that table, with D and trimming inferred from the DNA. A total of approximately 6,000 clones appear in this sample, roughly 90% of them only once. The top ten constitute roughly 6% of the sample.

The TCR comes from a man aged 55-75 years with acute or convalescent COVID-19. The rearrangement joined TRBV9 to TRBJ2-3; 9 bases in between match TRBD1. Sequencing input: peripheral blood. The CDR3 protein sequence reads: CASSVAPQTGQGLDTQYF. The sequenced DNA: TGTGCCAGCAGCGTAGCACCCCAAACCGGACAGGGGCTAGATACGCAGTATTTT.